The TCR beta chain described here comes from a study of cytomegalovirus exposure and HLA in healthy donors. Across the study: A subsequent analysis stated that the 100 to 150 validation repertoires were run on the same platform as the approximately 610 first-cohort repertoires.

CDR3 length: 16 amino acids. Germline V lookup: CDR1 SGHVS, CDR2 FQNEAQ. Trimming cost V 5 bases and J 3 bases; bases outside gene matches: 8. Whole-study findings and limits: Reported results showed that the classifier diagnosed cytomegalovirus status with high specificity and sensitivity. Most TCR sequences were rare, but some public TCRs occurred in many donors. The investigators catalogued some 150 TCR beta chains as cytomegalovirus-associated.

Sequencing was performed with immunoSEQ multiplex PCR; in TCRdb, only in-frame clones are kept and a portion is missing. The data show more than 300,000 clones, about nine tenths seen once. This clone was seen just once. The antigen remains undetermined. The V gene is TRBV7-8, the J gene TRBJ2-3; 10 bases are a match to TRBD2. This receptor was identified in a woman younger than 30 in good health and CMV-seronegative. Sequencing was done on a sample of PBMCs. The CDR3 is CASSPFGTSVTDTQYF. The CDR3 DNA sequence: TGTGCCAGCAGCCCTTTCGGGACTAGCGTGACAGATACGCAGTATTTT.